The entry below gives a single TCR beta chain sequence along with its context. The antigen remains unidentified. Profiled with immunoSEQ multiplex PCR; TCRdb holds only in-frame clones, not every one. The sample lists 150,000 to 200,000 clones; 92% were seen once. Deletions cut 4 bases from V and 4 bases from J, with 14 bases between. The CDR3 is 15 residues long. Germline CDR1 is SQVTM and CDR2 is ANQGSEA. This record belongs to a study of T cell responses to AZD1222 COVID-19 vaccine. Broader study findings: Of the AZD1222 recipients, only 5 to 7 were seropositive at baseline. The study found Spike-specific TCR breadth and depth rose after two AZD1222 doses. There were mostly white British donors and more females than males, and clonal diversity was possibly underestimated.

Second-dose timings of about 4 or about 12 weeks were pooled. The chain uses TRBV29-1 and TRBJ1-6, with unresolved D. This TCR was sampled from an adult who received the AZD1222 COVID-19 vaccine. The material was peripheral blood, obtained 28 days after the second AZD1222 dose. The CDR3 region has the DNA TGCAGCGTTGGCGAGGCCATCGGGTATAATTCACCCCTCCACTTT. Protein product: CSVGEAIGYNSPLHF.